The rows below give T cell receptor beta chains drawn from one sample of a study of T cell responses to AZD1222 COVID-19 vaccine. Some clones are missing from TCRdb's copy, which holds only in-frame ones; the method was immunoSEQ multiplex PCR. This table has around 91,000 clones, nearly 90% appearing once. The sample consisted of peripheral blood, taken on day 0 of AZD1222 vaccination. These receptors all stem from an adult in good health. The conserved cysteine and the conserved F or W are not part of the CDR3 here.

V	CDR3
TRBV7-2	ASSWDNWEGSGNTIY
TRBV3-1/TRBV3-2	ASRSLGTSGAPSTDTQY
TRBV2	ASRIGVLGGYT
TRBV5-1	ASSLNRGLGNTIY
TRBV7-3	ATPGCEQF
TRBV4-3	ASSQDWIAGAKTQY
TRBV5-1	ASSLLSGANYGYT
TRBV7-2	ASSLESGAGNEKLF
TRBV6-5	ASSYSGVLRDEKLF
TRBV6-1	ASRERVGETQY
TRBV5-1	ASTFGTGNTEAF
TRBV6-2/TRBV6-3	ASSYLARNTEAF
TRBV19	ASSSRQGNLMNTEAF
TRBV5-6	ASSFRGNGYT
TRBV3-1/TRBV3-2	ASREGPGNTIY
TRBV6-6	ASSFTDSLQPQH
TRBV7-9	ASSSARSTGGYSGNTIY
TRBV7-8	ASSSGQGVRETQY
TRBV7-2	ASSLAWEWRGYEQY
TRBV7-6	ASSLGGTAIQETQY
TRBV7-2	ASSLEARQGNIQY
TRBV6-5	ASSSIDRVGNTIY
TRBV9	ASSSLGELF
TRBV6-2/TRBV6-3	ASSYSSGTLNYEQY
TRBV19	ASSIDAVNSNQPQH
TRBV11-2	ASSFSGAGRTEAF
TRBV11-2	ASSLAGANTGELF
TRBV5-6	ASSIRAGAEKLF
TRBV28	ASSFPSTGFTLYT
TRBV5-8	ASSMLGTSGDSYEQY
TRBV24-1	ATSDLGQAYQETQY
TRBV16	ASSQLPGNTEAF
TRBV14	ASSQVGRGSTGELF
TRBV9	ASSVGQGKGEQF
TRBV18	ASSPQGNTEAF
TRBV24-1	ATSEASGQDYGYT
TRBV18	ASSPQETNEKLF
TRBV9	ASSVGPGNTEAF
TRBV3-1/TRBV3-2	ASSQDGPPGELF
TRBV12-3/TRBV12-4	ASSLDPDQPQH
TRBV4-2	ASSLQGQETQY
TRBV5-1	ASSLDSTNEKLF
TRBV4-1	ASSQRDFRDRQTDTQY
TRBV18	ASSPNQGGYGYT
TRBV29-1	SAVRGYEQY
TRBV25-1	ASTGSGNTIY
TRBV20-1	SASPANTEAF